This entry is about one T cell receptor (beta chain). Its target is unknown. MiXCR, applied by TCRdb to the 5' RACE reads, yields one record per CDR3 protein. This table has about 390,000 distinct CDR3 sequences, about 22% appearing once. Germline lookup yields CDR1 SGHNT and CDR2 YENEEA. The V and J ends lost 5 bases and 0 bases respectively, with 14 bases between them. The CDR3 has 15 residues. These data come from a study of CD8 T cells in ankylosing spondylitis. Study-level results: Characteristic, it appeared, of ankylosing spondylitis blood was a TCR beta motif of about eight highly homologous variants. Disease-linked clones reportedly showed significant enrichment in matched ankylosing spondylitis synovial fluid. In synovial fluid and blood from reactive arthritis, some motif variants were previously reported. Disease-linked clones displayed a CD8+ phenotype and appeared relatively rarely in peripheral blood.

The clonotype originates from a male donor with ankylosing spondylitis. This chain uses TRBV11-3 with TRBJ2-7, with D possibly matching TRBD2 (6 bases). The sequenced sample was blood, either unsorted or a sorted T cell fraction (not recorded which). The CDR3 loop reads CASSQGAGSSYEQYF. The CDR3 DNA reads TGTGCCAGCAGCCAAGGGGCGGGGAGCTCCTACGAGCAGTACTTC.